The sequence of this TCR beta chain was determined in a study of blood T cell repertoires in COVID-19. Study as a whole: Some COVID-19 samples were acute and others convalescent; all came from the United States, Italy and Spain.

Original processing methods: Cell counts per sample came from amplifying reference gene primers. Produced via immunoSEQ multiplex PCR; TCRdb's table is partial and in-frame only. The DNA was the basis for D and trimming; V, J and clone size are from that table. Counted here are over 80,000 clones, roughly 84% occurring once; the ten biggest clones make up approximately 2.9%. The clonotype was recovered from a woman at least 80 years old with acute or convalescent COVID-19. Sample: peripheral blood.

The CDR3 spells CASSTPGTGKQGEQYF. The DNA for the CDR3 is TGTGCCAGCAGCACCCCAGGGACAGGGAAGCAAGGAGAGCAGTACTTC. This chain uses TRBV5-4 with TRBJ2-7; TRBD1 aligns across 9 bases. V trimming: 4 bases; J trimming: 7 bases; junction bases outside the gene matches: 15. The germline gives CDR1 SGHNT, CDR2 YYREEE (reference sequence). The CDR3 has 16 residues.